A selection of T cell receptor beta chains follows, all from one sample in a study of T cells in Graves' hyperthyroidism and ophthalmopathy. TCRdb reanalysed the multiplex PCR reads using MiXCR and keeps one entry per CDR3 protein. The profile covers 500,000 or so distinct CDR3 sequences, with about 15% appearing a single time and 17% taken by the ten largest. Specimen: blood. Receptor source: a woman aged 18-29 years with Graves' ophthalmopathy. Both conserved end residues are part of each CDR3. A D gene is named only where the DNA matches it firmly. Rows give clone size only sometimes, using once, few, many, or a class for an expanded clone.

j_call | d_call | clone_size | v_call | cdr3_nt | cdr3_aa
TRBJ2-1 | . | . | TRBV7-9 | TGTGCCAGCAGCCCCCCCAGGTTCGATGAGCAGTTCTTC | CASSPPRFDEQFF
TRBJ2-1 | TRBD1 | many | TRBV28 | TGTGCCAGCAGAAGACAGGGGAGCTCCTACAATGAGCAGTTCTTC | CASRRQGSSYNEQFF
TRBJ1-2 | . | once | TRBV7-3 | TGTGCCAGCAGGTTGACAGGATCTGATGGCTACACCTTC | CASRLTGSDGYTF
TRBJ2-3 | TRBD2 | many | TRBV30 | TGTGCCTGGAGTTCAAGATGGACTAGCGGCCACACAGATACGCAGTATTTT | CAWSSRWTSGHTDTQYF
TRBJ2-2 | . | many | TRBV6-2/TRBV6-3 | TGTGCCAGCAGCTCTCAAATCGGGGAGCTGTTTTTT | CASSSQIGELFF
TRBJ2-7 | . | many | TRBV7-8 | TGTGCCAGCAGCCCTAGGCGAGCGGACAGCTCCTACGAGCAGTACTTC | CASSPRRADSSYEQYF
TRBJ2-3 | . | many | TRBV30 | TGTGCCTGGGTCGAGGATACAGATACGCAGTATTTT | CAWVEDTDTQYF
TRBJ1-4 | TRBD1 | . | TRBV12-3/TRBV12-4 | TGTGCCAGCAGTCCCTCACAGGGGCGTACCAATGAAAAACTGTTTTTT | CASSPSQGRTNEKLFF
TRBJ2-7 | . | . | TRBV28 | TGTGCCAGCAGTTCTCCGCACGCAGGATGCCACTACGAGCAGTACTTC | CASSSPHAGCHYEQYF
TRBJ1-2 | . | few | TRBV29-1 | TGCAGCGTTGTTAGCTATTATGGCTACACCTTC | CSVVSYYGYTF
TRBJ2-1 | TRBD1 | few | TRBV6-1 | TGTGCCAGCCGAACTTTTTCGGGCAGGGGGTACAATGAGCAGTTCTTC | CASRTFSGRGYNEQFF
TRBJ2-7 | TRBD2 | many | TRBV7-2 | TGTGCCAGCAGCCGTAGACCGGGACTAGCGGGACGCGAGCAGTACTTC | CASSRRPGLAGREQYF
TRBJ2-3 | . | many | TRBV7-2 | TGTGCCAGTACACTCCTTGGGAGCACAGATACGCAGTATTTT | CASTLLGSTDTQYF
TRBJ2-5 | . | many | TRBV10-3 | TGTGCCATCAGTGAGGTGGTAGCGGAGACCCAGTACTTC | CAISEVVAETQYF
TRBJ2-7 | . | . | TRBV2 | TGTGCCAGCAGTGTGGGGCGGGGGACAGACGAGCAGTACTTC | CASSVGRGTDEQYF
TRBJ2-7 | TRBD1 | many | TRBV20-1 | TGCAGTGGGGACAGGAGCTACGAGCAGTACTTC | CSGDRSYEQYF
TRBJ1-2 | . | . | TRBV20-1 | TGCAGTGCTAGCGAGACCACGGGGTATGGCTACACCTTC | CSASETTGYGYTF
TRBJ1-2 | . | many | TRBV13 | TGTGCCAGCAGCTTAGGCACTGACAGGAGAGTTGGCTACACCTTC | CASSLGTDRRVGYTF
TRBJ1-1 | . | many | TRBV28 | TGTGCCAGCAGTTTAGGGGGGGCGTTAAACACTGAAGCTTTCTTT | CASSLGGALNTEAFF
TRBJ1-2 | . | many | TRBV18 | TGTGCCAGCTCACAAAGATCCAGAAAAGACTATGGCTACACCTTC | CASSQRSRKDYGYTF
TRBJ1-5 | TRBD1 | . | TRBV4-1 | TGCGCCAGCAGCCAAGAGGACAGGGAAAGTCAGCCCCAGCATTTT | CASSQEDRESQPQHF
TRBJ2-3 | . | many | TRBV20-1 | TGCAGTGCTAACCCAGGGGCGCAGAGCACAGATACGCAGTATTTT | CSANPGAQSTDTQYF
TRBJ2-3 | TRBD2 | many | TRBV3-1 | TGTGCCAGCAGCCTCAGGGGGTCACTAGCGGGAGCAGCAAATACGCAGTATTTT | CASSLRGSLAGAANTQYF
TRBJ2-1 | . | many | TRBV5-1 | TGCGCCAGCAGCTTGGCTCCAGCGGCCTACAATGAGCAGTTCTTC | CASSLAPAAYNEQFF
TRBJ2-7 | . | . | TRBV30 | TGTGCCGGAACGCAACTAGGCTACGAGCAGTACTTC | CAGTQLGYEQYF
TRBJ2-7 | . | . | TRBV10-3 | TGTGCCATCAGTGAGTCGACAGATTCCTACGAGCAGTACTTC | CAISESTDSYEQYF
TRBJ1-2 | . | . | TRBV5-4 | TGTGCCAGCAGCCCAGGGGATCTTGGTTATGGCTACACCTTC | CASSPGDLGYGYTF
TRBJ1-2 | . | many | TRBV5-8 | TGTGCCAGCAGCTATATAAACAGGGATAACTATGGCTACACCTTC | CASSYINRDNYGYTF
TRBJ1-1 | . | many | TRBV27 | TGTGCCAGCAGTTTTGGGAGCCTAGAAGGGCTCGCTTTCTTT | CASSFGSLEGLAFF
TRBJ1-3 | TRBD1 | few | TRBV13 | TGTGCCAGCAGCTACGACGGACAGGTCTCTGGAAACACCATATATTTT | CASSYDGQVSGNTIYF
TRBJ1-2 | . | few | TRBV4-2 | TGTGCCAGCAGCCAGGAACAGGGTAACTATGGCTACACCTTC | CASSQEQGNYGYTF
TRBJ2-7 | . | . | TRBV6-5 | TGTGCCAGCAGTTATGGACAGCTCTACGAGCAGTACTTC | CASSYGQLYEQYF
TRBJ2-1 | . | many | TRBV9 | TGTGCCAGCAGCGTAGGTCCAGGGAACGAGCAGTTCTTC | CASSVGPGNEQFF
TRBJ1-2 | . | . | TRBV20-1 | TGCAGTGCTATGGGGGGGCATGGCTACACCTTC | CSAMGGHGYTF
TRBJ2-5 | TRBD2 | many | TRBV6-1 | TGTGCCAGCAGGGCCGGGACTAGCCAAGAGACCCAGTACTTC | CASRAGTSQETQYF
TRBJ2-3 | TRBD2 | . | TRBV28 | TGTGCTACCATGGGGACTACACGCACAGATACGCAGTATTTT | CATMGTTRTDTQYF
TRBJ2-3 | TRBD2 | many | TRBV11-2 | TGTGCCAGCAGCTTAGGCTTTATAGCGGGGGAAGACACAGATACGCAGTATTTT | CASSLGFIAGEDTDTQYF
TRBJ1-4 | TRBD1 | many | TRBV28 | TGTGCCAGCAGTTTGCCGACAGGGGGCCATGAAAAACTGTTTTTT | CASSLPTGGHEKLFF
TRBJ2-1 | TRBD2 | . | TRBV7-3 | TGTGCCAGCAGCCTCCGGGGGGGCGGGGGGGCGGGTGAGCAGTTCTTC | CASSLRGGGGAGEQFF
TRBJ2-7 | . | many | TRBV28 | TGTGCCAGCGTGTCCCCCTACGAGCAGTACTTC | CASVSPYEQYF
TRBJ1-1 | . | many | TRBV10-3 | TGTGCCATCAGTGAAATTGCAGGGCTGAACACTGAAGCTTTCTTT | CAISEIAGLNTEAFF
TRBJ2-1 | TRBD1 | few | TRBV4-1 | TGCGCCAGCAGCGCCGACAGGGGACGGACTCAGTTCTTC | CASSADRGRTQFF
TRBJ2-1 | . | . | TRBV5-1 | TGCGCCAGCAGCTTGGGGGTAGGGGGGAGCAATGAGCAGTTCTTC | CASSLGVGGSNEQFF
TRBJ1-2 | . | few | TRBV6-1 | TGTGCCAGCAGTTCTCATACTAGCCCGCAGGGCTATGGCTACACCTTC | CASSSHTSPQGYGYTF
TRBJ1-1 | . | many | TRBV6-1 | TGTGCCAGCAGCCGGGACAACACTGAAGCTTTCTTT | CASSRDNTEAFF
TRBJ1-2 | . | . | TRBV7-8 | TGTGCCAGCAGCTTAGGCCTGACGGAACCCTATGGCTACACCTTC | CASSLGLTEPYGYTF
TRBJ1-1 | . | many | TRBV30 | TGTGCCTGGCAACACCCGTGGCTGGACACTGAAGCTTTCTTT | CAWQHPWLDTEAFF
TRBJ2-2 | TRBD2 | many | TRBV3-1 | TGTGCCAGCAGCCCGCAGACTAGCGCCGGGGAGCTGTTTTTT | CASSPQTSAGELFF
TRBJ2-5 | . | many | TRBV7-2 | TGTGCCAGCAGCCAAGGAGGCGCAGGAGAGACCCAGTACTTC | CASSQGGAGETQYF
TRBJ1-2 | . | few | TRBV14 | TGTGCCAGCAGCCAAGAGGGCCTTTGGGGCTACACCTTC | CASSQEGLWGYTF
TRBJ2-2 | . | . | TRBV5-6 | TGTGCCGGCAGCTTGGAATTAGCTTGGGGCACCGGGGAGCTGTTTTTT | CAGSLELAWGTGELFF
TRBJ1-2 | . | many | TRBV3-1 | TGTGCCAGCAGCCAGATGGCGTCAGCTAACTATGGCTACACCTTC | CASSQMASANYGYTF
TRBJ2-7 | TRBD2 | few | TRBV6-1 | TGTGCCAGCAGTGAACTCGGGGCTAGCGGGAGATTGTCCTACGAGCAGTACTTC | CASSELGASGRLSYEQYF
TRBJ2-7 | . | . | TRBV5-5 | TGTGCCAGCAGCTTATGGGATCCCTACGAGCAGTACTTC | CASSLWDPYEQYF
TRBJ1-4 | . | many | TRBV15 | TGTGCCACCAGCAGAGATCGGCAGGGATGGTCAACTAATGAAAAACTGTTTTTT | CATSRDRQGWSTNEKLFF
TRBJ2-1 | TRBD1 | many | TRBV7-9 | TGTGCCAGCAGCCTGACAGGGCGGAGCAATGAGCAGTTCTTC | CASSLTGRSNEQFF
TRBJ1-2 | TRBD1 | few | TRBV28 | TGTGCCAGCAGGAAAGGGACAGTCTATGGCTACACCTTC | CASRKGTVYGYTF
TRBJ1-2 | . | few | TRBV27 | TGTGCCAGCAGTTTCAAAGGGGAAGGGTATGGCTACACCTTC | CASSFKGEGYGYTF